This T cell receptor (beta chain) was identified during a study of CD8 T cells in Susac syndrome. Note on this clonotype: Its antigen remains unknown.

The study's findings and limits: In its TCR sequencing and HLA analysis, the study acknowledged that the number of individuals was relatively small.

Trimming shortened V by 3 bases and J by 2 bases, and 11 bases separated the two germline ends. The CDR3 runs 14 residues. Looked up from germline, CDR1 is MDHEN and CDR2 is SYDVKM. Reverse transcription of roughly 0.5 to 1 ug RNA was carried out with random hexamers. TCRdb re-called the immunoSEQ multiplex PCR reads with MiXCR, one entry per CDR3 protein. The table has approximately 280,000 distinct CDR3 sequences, around 83% seen once. The study sequenced TCR beta in blood CD8+ and CD4+ T cells. Sequenced sample: CD8+ T cells from PBMCs. V usage is TRBV28 and J usage is TRBJ2-7; possible D gene TRBD1, 6 bases. The source is a human donor with multiple sclerosis. The DNA of the CDR3 is TGTGCCAGCAGTTTGGCGGACAGAACCTACGAGCAGTACTTC. It specifies CASSLADRTYEQYF.